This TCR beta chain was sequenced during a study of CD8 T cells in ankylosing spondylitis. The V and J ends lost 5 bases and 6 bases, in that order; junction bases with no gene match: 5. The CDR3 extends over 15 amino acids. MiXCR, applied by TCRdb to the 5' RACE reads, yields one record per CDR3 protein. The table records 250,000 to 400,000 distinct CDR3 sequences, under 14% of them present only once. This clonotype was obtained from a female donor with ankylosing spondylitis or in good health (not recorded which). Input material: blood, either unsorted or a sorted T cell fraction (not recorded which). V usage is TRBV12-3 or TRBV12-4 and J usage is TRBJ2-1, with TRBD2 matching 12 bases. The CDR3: CASSKTSGRVNEQFF. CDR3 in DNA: TGTGCCAGCAGTAAGACTAGCGGGAGAGTCAATGAGCAGTTCTTC.